A selection of T cell receptor beta chains follows, all from one sample in a study of early T cells in non-severe SARS-CoV-2 infection. TCRdb independently ran MiXCR on the 5' RACE reads; one entry per CDR3 protein. The repertoire holds roughly 81,000 distinct CDR3 sequences, with roughly 6% as singletons. The source material was whole blood. These receptors were obtained from an adult who was a healthcare worker with PCR-confirmed SARS-CoV-2 infection or an uninfected control (not recorded which). Both conserved end residues are part of each CDR3. D genes are given only for firm matches. Where a row states a size, it is once, few, many or the class of an expanded clone; other rows omit it.

cdr3_aa cdr3_nt v_call d_call clone_size j_call
CASSLDRLAGELFF TGTGCCAGCAGTCTCGACCGATTGGCCGGGGAGCTGTTTTTT TRBV2 - - TRBJ2-2
CATRSPGTANTGELFF TGTGCCACCAGGTCCCCGGGGACAGCGAACACCGGGGAGCTGTTTTTT TRBV24-1 TRBD1 many TRBJ2-2
CASSSGYTGELFF TGTGCCAGCAGTTCAGGGTACACCGGGGAGCTGTTTTTT TRBV5-4 - few TRBJ2-2
CASSLPGLAFSSYNEQFF TGTGCCAGCAGTCTTCCGGGACTAGCGTTTTCTTCCTACAATGAGCAGTTCTTC TRBV28 TRBD2 many TRBJ2-1
CASSLGRSYEQYF TGTGCCAGCAGTCTGGGACGGTCCTACGAGCAGTACTTC TRBV6-6 - many TRBJ2-7
CASSFADYEQYF TGTGCCAGCAGCTTTGCTGACTACGAGCAGTACTTC TRBV7-9 - many TRBJ2-7
CASSVTTSEGETQYF TGTGCCAGCAGCGTCACCACTAGCGAGGGAGAGACCCAGTACTTC TRBV5-5 TRBD2 once TRBJ2-5
CASSLFGTGAYEQYF TGTGCCAGCAGCTTGTTTGGGACAGGGGCCTACGAGCAGTACTTC TRBV5-4 TRBD1 many TRBJ2-7
CSARSTGVGYGYTF TGCAGTGCTAGATCGACAGGGGTCGGCTATGGCTACACCTTC TRBV20-1 TRBD1 many TRBJ1-2
CASSQRGTGNYGYTF TGTGCCAGCAGCCAAAGAGGGACAGGGAACTATGGCTACACCTTC TRBV3-1 TRBD1 few TRBJ1-2
CSTLIRTDTQYF TGCAGCACCCTGATCCGCACAGATACGCAGTATTTT TRBV29-1 - many TRBJ2-3
CASSLPSGDLDTQYF TGCGCCAGCAGCTTGCCTAGCGGGGATCTAGATACGCAGTATTTT TRBV5-1 TRBD2 few TRBJ2-3
CAISTSGGYQETQYF TGTGCCATCTCTACTAGCGGGGGGTACCAAGAGACCCAGTACTTC TRBV10-3 TRBD2 - TRBJ2-5
CSVPQEGYTF TGCAGCGTACCGCAAGAAGGCTACACCTTC TRBV29-1 - few TRBJ1-2
CSAREFAYNEQFF TGCAGTGCTAGAGAGTTCGCATACAATGAGCAGTTCTTC TRBV20-1 - many TRBJ2-1
CASSLALGQGAETQYF TGTGCCAGCAGCTTAGCGTTGGGACAGGGGGCAGAGACCCAGTACTTC TRBV7-2 TRBD1 few TRBJ2-5